These T cell receptor beta chains were read from a single sample in a study of PD-1 blockade in classical Hodgkin lymphoma. TCRdb's table, derived via immunoSEQ multiplex PCR, lists solely in-frame clones and lacks some. The table shows fewer than 50,000 clones, with about 90% occurring only once. The sample was peripheral blood mononuclear cells (PBMCs), taken at baseline. The source of these receptors is a human donor with classical Hodgkin lymphoma. The CDR3 runs from the conserved cysteine through the conserved F or W. D genes are given only for firm matches. The listing skips clone size in some rows; elsewhere it reads once, few, many or a size class.

v_call	d_call	j_call	clone_size	cdr3_aa	cdr3_nt
TRBV28	TRBD2	TRBJ2-2	NA	CASSFLGLAISHGELFF	TGTGCCAGCAGTTTCTTGGGACTAGCGATCTCGCACGGGGAGCTGTTTTTT
TRBV7-6	NA	TRBJ1-1	NA	CASSLERVSAADTEAFF	TGTGCCAGCAGCTTAGAACGAGTTTCCGCTGCTGACACTGAAGCTTTCTTT
TRBV2	TRBD2	TRBJ2-3	once	CASRGTSPFTDTQYF	TGTGCCAGCAGAGGGACTAGCCCCTTCACAGATACGCAGTATTTT
TRBV6-6	NA	TRBJ2-7	few	CATLADNSIPYEQYF	TGTGCCACTCTCGCGGACAACTCAATCCCCTACGAGCAGTACTTC
TRBV9	TRBD1	TRBJ1-1	NA	CASSSQGGTEAFF	TGTGCCAGCAGCTCACAGGGGGGCACTGAAGCTTTCTTT
TRBV19	TRBD1	TRBJ1-2	NA	CASSRGQGMNYGYTF	TGTGCCAGTAGTAGAGGACAGGGGATGAACTATGGCTACACCTTC
TRBV9	TRBD2	TRBJ2-1	once	CASSPSGGGKNEQFF	TGTGCCAGCAGCCCCAGCGGGGGGGGTAAAAATGAGCAGTTCTTC
TRBV6-6	NA	TRBJ1-5	NA	CASSPGGGQPQHF	TGTGCCAGCAGTCCCGGTGGGGGTCAGCCCCAGCATTTT
TRBV28	TRBD2	TRBJ2-1	once	CASSRFGTETSGSRNEQFF	TGTGCCAGCAGCCGCTTCGGGACGGAGACTAGCGGGAGCCGCAATGAGCAGTTCTTC
TRBV7-9	NA	TRBJ1-2	NA	CASSLGGAGGYTF	TGTGCCAGCAGCTTAGGGGGGGCCGGTGGCTACACCTTC
TRBV7-9	NA	TRBJ1-2	NA	CASSRPGPHGYTF	TGTGCCAGCAGCCGACCGGGACCCCATGGCTACACCTTC
TRBV20-1	NA	TRBJ2-3	NA	CSASLSDTQYF	TGCAGTGCTAGTCTCTCAGATACGCAGTATTTT
TRBV7-9	TRBD2	TRBJ2-3	NA	CASSLDPAGGPDTQYF	TGTGCCAGCAGCTTAGATCCAGCGGGAGGCCCAGATACGCAGTATTTT
TRBV6-6	TRBD1	TRBJ2-7	NA	CASSSFTGQGAYEQYF	TGTGCCAGCAGTTCTTTTACCGGACAGGGGGCCTACGAGCAGTACTTC
TRBV14	NA	TRBJ2-3	NA	CASSQTATLQYF	TGTGCCAGCAGCCAAACAGCTACCCTGCAGTATTTT
TRBV2	NA	TRBJ2-7	NA	CACAPGPVSREQYF	TGTGCCTGCGCCCCGGGGCCAGTCTCTAGGGAGCAGTACTTC
TRBV10-3	NA	TRBJ2-5	NA	CAISDGLVGGETQYF	TGTGCCATCAGTGACGGTCTAGTAGGGGGGGAGACCCAGTACTTC
TRBV2	NA	TRBJ1-1	NA	CASRVMLHTEAFF	TGTGCCAGCAGGGTGATGTTGCACACTGAAGCTTTCTTT